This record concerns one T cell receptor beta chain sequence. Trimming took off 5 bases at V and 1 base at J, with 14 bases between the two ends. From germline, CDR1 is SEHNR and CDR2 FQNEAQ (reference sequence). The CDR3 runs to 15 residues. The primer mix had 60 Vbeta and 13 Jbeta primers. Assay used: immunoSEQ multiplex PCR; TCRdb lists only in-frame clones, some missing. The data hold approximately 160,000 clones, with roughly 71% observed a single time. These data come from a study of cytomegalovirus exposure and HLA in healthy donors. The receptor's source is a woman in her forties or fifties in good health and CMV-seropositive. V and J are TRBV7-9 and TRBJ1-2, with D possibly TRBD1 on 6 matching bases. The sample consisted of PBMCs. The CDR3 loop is CASSARSDSNYGYTF. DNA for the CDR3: TGTGCCAGCAGCGCAAGGTCGGACAGTAACTATGGCTACACCTTC.